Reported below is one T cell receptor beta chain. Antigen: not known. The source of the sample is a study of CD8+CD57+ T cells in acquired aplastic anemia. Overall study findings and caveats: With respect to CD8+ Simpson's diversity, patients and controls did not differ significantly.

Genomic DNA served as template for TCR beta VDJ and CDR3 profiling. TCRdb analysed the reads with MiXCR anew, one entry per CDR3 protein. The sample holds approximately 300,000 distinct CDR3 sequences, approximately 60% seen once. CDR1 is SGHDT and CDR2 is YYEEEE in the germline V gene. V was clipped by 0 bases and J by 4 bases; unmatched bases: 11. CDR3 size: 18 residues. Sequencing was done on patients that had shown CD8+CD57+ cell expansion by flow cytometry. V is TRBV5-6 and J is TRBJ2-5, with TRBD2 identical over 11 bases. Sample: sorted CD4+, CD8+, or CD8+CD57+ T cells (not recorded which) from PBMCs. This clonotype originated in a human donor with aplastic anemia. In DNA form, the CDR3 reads TGTGCCAGCAGCTTGGCTCTACTAGCGGGGGCCTTTCCAGAGACCCAGTACTTC. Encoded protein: CASSLALLAGAFPETQYF.